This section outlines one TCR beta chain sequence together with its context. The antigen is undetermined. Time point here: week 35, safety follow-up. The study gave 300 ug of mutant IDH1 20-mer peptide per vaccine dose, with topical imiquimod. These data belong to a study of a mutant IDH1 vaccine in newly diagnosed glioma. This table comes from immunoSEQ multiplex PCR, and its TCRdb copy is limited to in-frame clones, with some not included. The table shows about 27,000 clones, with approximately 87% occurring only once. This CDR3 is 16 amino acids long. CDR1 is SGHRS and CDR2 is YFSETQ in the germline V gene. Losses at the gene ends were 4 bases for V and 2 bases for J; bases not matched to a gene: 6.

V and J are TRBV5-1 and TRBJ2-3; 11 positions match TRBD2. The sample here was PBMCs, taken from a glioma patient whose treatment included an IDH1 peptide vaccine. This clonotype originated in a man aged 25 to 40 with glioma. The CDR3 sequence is CASSPGTSGYTDTQYF. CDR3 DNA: TGCGCCAGCAGCCCCGGGACTAGCGGATACACAGATACGCAGTATTTT.